Listed below are T cell receptor beta chains from one sample, sequenced in a study of blood T cell repertoires in COVID-19. Sequenced by immunoSEQ multiplex PCR; TCRdb stores in-frame clones only, minus some. The sample holds about 60,000 clones, over 60% seen once. What was sequenced was peripheral blood. The receptors come from a man in his thirties or forties with COVID-19, enrolled during active disease. The CDR3 runs from the conserved cysteine through the conserved F or W. Each record gives: CDR3 DNA, CDR3 protein, V gene, clone size, J gene, D gene. The D gene is left open where the match is weak. Expanded clones get a size class; other rows say once, few or many, or leave the size out.

TGTGCCAGCAGCCCTACCCCAGGGGTCCTTAATGAAAAACTGTTTTTT CASSPTPGVLNEKLFF TRBV28 NA TRBJ1-4 NA
TGTGCCAGCAGCCCCCAGGTTAAAAGCGAAAAACTGTTTTTT CASSPQVKSEKLFF TRBV11-2 NA TRBJ1-4 NA
TGTGCCAGCAGCGCGAGTCTGGGACTAGCGGAAGAGACCCAGTACTTC CASSASLGLAEETQYF TRBV9 NA TRBJ2-5 TRBD2
TGTGCCAGCACCCAACAGGGTTCCCCTGAAGCTTTCTTT CASTQQGSPEAFF TRBV2 NA TRBJ1-1 NA
TGTGCCAGCAGTGACACTAGCGGGGGGGCAGATACGCAGTATTTT CASSDTSGGADTQYF TRBV6-4 NA TRBJ2-3 TRBD2
TGTGCCAGCAGCTTGGATTATGCCGGGGAGCTGTTTTTT CASSLDYAGELFF TRBV5-4 NA TRBJ2-2 NA
TGCGCCAGCAGCGGCGGGGGGCAACCCGGGGAGCTGTTTTTT CASSGGGQPGELFF TRBV4-1 NA TRBJ2-2 TRBD2
TGTGCCAGCAGCCCCCTCGGGCAGGGCACCGGGGAGCTGTTTTTT CASSPLGQGTGELFF TRBV9 NA TRBJ2-2 NA
TGTGCCAGCAGCCCCCGGAGGCGTGGGACTAGCGGGTCCAATGAGCAGTTCTTC CASSPRRRGTSGSNEQFF TRBV7-8 NA TRBJ2-1 TRBD2
TGTGCCAGCAGCCGAAGACAATCCCTTAATGAAAAACTGTTTTTT CASSRRQSLNEKLFF TRBV4-2 few TRBJ1-4 NA
TGTGCCACCAGCAGCAACCAGGGGGCTGGTTACGAGCAGTACTTC CATSSNQGAGYEQYF TRBV15 NA TRBJ2-7 TRBD1
TGTGCCAGCAGCCAAGATAGGAGCGCGACCTACGAGCAGTACTTC CASSQDRSATYEQYF TRBV14 NA TRBJ2-7 NA
TGTGCCAGCAGTTTAATCGGGGACAGGGGTTACGAGCAGTACTTC CASSLIGDRGYEQYF TRBV27 NA TRBJ2-7 TRBD1
TGTGCCAGCAGCCGTACCGTGGGGGCGGCCTTGCAGTACTTC CASSRTVGAALQYF TRBV14 NA TRBJ2-7 NA
TGTGCCAGTAGTATCGGGACAGTGAACACTGAAGCTTTCTTT CASSIGTVNTEAFF TRBV19 few TRBJ1-1 TRBD1
TGTGCCAGCAGTTCGACTCTCCGACGGAGCACAGATACGCAGTATTTT CASSSTLRRSTDTQYF TRBV9 NA TRBJ2-3 NA
TGTGCCAGTAGTATAATTAGGGGGGGCGCTTTTGGCTACACCTTC CASSIIRGGAFGYTF TRBV19 NA TRBJ1-2 NA
TGTGCCAGCAGCTTAGGCCGGACAGGGGAACGACGAGGAAACACCATATATTTT CASSLGRTGERRGNTIYF TRBV11-3 few TRBJ1-3 TRBD1
TGCGCCAGCAGCCAAGATCTCGTGAACACTGAAGCTTTCTTT CASSQDLVNTEAFF TRBV4-3 NA TRBJ1-1 NA
TGTGCCAGCAGTCCCAGGGGCGCTGAGACCCAGTACTTC CASSPRGAETQYF TRBV6-6 NA TRBJ2-5 NA
TGTGCCAGCAGAATTTCTTCAGGGGACACCATATATTTT CASRISSGDTIYF TRBV6-5 NA TRBJ1-3 NA
TGTGCCTGGACGGGACAGGGCTATGGCTACACCTTC CAWTGQGYGYTF TRBV30 few TRBJ1-2 TRBD1
TGTGCCAGCAGTTTGGGGACAGGGGTCGACTATGGCTACACCTTC CASSLGTGVDYGYTF TRBV28 NA TRBJ1-2 TRBD1